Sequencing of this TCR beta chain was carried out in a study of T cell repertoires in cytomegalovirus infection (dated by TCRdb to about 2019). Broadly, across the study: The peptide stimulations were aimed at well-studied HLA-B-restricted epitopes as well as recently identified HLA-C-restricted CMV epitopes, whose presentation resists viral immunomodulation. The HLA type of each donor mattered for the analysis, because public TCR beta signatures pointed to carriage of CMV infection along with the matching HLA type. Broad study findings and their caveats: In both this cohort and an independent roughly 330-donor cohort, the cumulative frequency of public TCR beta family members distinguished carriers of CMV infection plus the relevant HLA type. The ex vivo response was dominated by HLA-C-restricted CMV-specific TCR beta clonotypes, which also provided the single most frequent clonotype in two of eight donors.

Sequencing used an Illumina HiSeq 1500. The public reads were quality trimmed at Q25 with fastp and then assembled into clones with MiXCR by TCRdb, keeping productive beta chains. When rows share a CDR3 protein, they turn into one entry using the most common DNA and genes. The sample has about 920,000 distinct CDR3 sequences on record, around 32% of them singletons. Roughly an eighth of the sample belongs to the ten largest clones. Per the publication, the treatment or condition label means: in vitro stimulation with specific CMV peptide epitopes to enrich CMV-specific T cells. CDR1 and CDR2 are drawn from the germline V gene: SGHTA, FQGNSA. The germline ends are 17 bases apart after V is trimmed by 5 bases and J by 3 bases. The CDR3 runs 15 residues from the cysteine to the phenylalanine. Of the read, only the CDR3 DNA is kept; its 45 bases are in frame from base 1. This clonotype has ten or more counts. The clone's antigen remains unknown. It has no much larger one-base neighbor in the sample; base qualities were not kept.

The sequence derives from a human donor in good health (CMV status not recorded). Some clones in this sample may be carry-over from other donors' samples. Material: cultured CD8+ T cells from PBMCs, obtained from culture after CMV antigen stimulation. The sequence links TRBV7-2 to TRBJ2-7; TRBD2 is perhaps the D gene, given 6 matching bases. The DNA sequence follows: TGTGCCAGCAGCCTACACGGGGGAGCGGGCTACGAGCAGTACTTC. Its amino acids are CASSLHGGAGYEQYF.